The rows below give T cell receptor beta chains drawn from one sample of a study of blood T cell repertoires in COVID-19. Sequenced by immunoSEQ multiplex PCR; TCRdb stores in-frame clones only, minus some. The sample contains roughly 210,000 clones, more than 75% of which appear only once. Sequences were obtained from PBMCs or T cells enriched from blood (not recorded which). The origin of the receptors is a young man in a cohort exposed to, infected with or recovered from COVID-19 (not recorded which). Each CDR3 is given with its conserved first and last residue. A D gene is named only where the DNA matches it firmly.

CDR3aa: CASSSPGTVQETQYF
CDR3nt: TGTGCCAGCAGTTCCCCGGGGACAGTTCAAGAGACCCAGTACTTC
v_gene: TRBV28
j_gene: TRBJ2-5
d_gene: TRBD1
len: 15

CDR3aa: CASSPSTGGVYGYTF
CDR3nt: TGTGCCAGCAGCCCGTCGACAGGGGGCGTCTATGGCTACACCTTC
v_gene: TRBV7-9
j_gene: TRBJ1-2
d_gene: TRBD1
len: 15

CDR3aa: CASSQRDLSYEQYF
CDR3nt: TGTGCCAGCAGCCAGCGGGACCTCTCCTACGAGCAGTACTTC
v_gene: TRBV6-2/TRBV6-3
j_gene: TRBJ2-7
d_gene: TRBD2
len: 14

CDR3aa: CASSVDPGGQGEQYF
CDR3nt: TGTGCCAGCAGCGTAGATCCGGGAGGGCAGGGCGAGCAGTACTTC
v_gene: TRBV9
j_gene: TRBJ2-7
d_gene: TRBD2
len: 15

CDR3aa: CASRRTSGRAIYNEQFF
CDR3nt: TGTGCCAGCAGGCGGACTAGCGGGAGGGCCATCTACAATGAGCAGTTCTTC
v_gene: TRBV28
j_gene: TRBJ2-1
d_gene: TRBD2
len: 17

CDR3aa: CASSPGAGRSETQYF
CDR3nt: TGTGCCAGCAGCCCTGGGGCAGGGCGGTCAGAGACCCAGTACTTC
v_gene: TRBV7-9
j_gene: TRBJ2-5
d_gene: .
len: 15

CDR3aa: CASSVAGVRHRDYTGELFF
CDR3nt: TGTGCCAGCAGTGTAGCGGGAGTACGCCATCGCGACTACACCGGGGAGCTGTTTTTT
v_gene: TRBV28
j_gene: TRBJ2-2
d_gene: TRBD2
len: 19

CDR3aa: CASSIVTGGGNEQFF
CDR3nt: TGTGCCAGTAGTATAGTGACAGGGGGAGGTAATGAGCAGTTCTTC
v_gene: TRBV19
j_gene: TRBJ2-1
d_gene: TRBD1
len: 15

CDR3aa: CASSLATNTGELFF
CDR3nt: TGCGCCAGCAGCTTGGCTACGAACACCGGGGAGCTGTTTTTT
v_gene: TRBV5-1
j_gene: TRBJ2-2
d_gene: .
len: 14

CDR3aa: CASSGTGSLVKLFF
CDR3nt: TGTGCCAGCAGTGGGACAGGGAGTCTTGTAAAACTGTTTTTT
v_gene: TRBV27
j_gene: TRBJ1-4
d_gene: TRBD1
len: 14